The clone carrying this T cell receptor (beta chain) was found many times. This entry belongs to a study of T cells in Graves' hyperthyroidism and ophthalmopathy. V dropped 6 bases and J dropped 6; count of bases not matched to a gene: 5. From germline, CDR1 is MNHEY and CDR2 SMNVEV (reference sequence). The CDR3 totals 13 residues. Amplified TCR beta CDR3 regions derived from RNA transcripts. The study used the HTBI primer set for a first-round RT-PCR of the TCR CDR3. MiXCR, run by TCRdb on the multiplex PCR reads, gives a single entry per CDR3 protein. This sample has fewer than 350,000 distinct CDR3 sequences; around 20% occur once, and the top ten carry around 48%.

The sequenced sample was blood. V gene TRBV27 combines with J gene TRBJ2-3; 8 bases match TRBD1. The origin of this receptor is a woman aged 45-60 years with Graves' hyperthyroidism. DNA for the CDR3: TGTGCCAGCAGCGCAGGGGGCGGGGATACGCAGTATTTT. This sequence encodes CASSAGGGDTQYF.